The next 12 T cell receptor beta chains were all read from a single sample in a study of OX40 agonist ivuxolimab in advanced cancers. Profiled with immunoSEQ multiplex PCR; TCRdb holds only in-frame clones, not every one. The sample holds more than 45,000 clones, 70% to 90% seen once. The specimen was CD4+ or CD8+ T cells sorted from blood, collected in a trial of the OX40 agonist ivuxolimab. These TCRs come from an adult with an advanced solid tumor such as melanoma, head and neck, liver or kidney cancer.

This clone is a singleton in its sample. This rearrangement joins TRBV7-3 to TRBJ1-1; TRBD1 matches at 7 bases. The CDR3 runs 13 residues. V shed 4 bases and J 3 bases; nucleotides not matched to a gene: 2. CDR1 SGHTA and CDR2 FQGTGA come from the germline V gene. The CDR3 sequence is CASSSQGDTEAFF. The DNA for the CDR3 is TGTGCCAGCAGCTCCCAGGGGGACACTGAAGCTTTCTTT. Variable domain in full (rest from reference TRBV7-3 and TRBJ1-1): GAGVSQTPSNKVTEKGKYVELRCDPISGHTALYWYRQSLGQGPEFLIYFQGTGAADDSGLPNDRFFAVRPEGSVSTLKIQRTERGDSAVYLCASSSQGDTEAFFGQGTRLTVV.

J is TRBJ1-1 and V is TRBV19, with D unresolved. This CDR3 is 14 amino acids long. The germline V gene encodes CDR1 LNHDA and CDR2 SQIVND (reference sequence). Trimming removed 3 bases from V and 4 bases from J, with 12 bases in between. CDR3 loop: CASSIRALLTEAFF. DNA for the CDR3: TGTGCCAGTAGTATCCGGGCACTTCTCACTGAAGCTTTCTTT.

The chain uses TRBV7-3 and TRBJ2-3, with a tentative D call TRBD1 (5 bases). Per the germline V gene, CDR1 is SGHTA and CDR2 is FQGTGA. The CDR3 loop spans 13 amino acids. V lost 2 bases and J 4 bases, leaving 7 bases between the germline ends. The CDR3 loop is CASSLQGADTQYF. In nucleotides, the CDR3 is TGTGCCAGCAGCTTACAGGGCGCAGATACGCAGTATTTT.

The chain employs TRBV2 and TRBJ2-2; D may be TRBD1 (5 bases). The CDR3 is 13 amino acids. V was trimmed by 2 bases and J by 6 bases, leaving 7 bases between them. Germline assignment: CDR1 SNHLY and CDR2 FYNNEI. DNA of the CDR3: TGTGCCAGCAGTGAACTGGGGCCCGGGGAGCTGTTTTTT. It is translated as CASSELGPGELFF.

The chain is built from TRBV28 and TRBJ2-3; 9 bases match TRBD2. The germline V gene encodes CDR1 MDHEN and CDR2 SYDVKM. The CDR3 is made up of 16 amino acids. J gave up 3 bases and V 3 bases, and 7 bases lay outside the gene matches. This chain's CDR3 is CASSFSRAGGTDTQYF. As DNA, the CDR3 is TGTGCCAGCAGTTTCAGTAGGGCGGGGGGGACAGATACGCAGTATTTT.

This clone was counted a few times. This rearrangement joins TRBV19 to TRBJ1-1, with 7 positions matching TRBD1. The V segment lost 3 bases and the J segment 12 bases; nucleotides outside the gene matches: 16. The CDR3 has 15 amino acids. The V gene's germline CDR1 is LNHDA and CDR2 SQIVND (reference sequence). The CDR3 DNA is TGTGCCAGTAGTATCGCCTTAACAGGGGCAGGGAGAACTTTCTTT. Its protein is CASSIALTGAGRTFF.

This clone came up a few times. CDR3 DNA: TGTGCCAGCAGCCCGCCGGGGCCCTTATATGGCTACACCTTC. It translates to CASSPPGPLYGYTF. V and J are TRBV7-9 and TRBJ1-2, with D tentatively TRBD1 (5 bases). The CDR3 covers 14 residues. V shed 5 bases and J shed 5 bases, with 15 bases lying between them. In germline, CDR1 is SEHNR, CDR2 FQNEAQ (reference sequence).

For the CDR3, the DNA is TGCGCCAGCAGCCCCCGAGGGACAGGTTCCTCAGAGACCCAGTACTTC. It is translated as CASSPRGTGSSETQYF. The chain joins TRBV5-1 to TRBJ2-5, with 8 bases matching TRBD1. Germline assignment: CDR1 SGHRS and CDR2 YFSETQ. The trim removed 4 bases at V and 4 bases at J, leaving 12 bases unmatched. This CDR3 comprises 16 residues.

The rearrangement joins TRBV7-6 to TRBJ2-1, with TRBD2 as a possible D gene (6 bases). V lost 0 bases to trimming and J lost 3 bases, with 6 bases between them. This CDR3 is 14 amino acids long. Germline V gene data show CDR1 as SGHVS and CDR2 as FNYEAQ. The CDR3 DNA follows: TGTGCCAGCAGCTTAGCGCGGGGCTACAATGAGCAGTTCTTC. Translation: CASSLARGYNEQFF.

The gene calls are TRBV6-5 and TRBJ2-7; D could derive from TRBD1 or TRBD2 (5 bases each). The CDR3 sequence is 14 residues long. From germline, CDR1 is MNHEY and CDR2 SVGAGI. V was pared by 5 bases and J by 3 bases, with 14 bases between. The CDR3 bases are TGTGCCAGCAGTCCTCCGGGACGGAGCTACGAGCAGTACTTC. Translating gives CASSPPGRSYEQYF.

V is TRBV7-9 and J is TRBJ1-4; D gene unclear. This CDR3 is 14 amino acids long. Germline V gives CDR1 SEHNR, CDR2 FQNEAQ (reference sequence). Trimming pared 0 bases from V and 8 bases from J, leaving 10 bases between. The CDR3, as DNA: TGTGCCAGCAGCTTAGCGCAAGGGAGGGAAAAACTGTTTTTT. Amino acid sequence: CASSLAQGREKLFF.

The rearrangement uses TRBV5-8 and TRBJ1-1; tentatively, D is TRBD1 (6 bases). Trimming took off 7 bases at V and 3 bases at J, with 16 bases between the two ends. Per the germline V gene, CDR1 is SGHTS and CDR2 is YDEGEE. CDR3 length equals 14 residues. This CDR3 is CASRSRGVDTEAFF. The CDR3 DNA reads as TGTGCCAGCCGCAGCAGGGGCGTCGACACTGAAGCTTTCTTT.